The 30 T cell receptor beta chains reported below all come from one sample, sequenced in a study of molecular identifiers for immune sequencing clone quantification (dated by TCRdb to 2017 to 2018). Preparation of the library involved PCR. The data were produced on a NextSeq 500. Starting from the raw public reads, TCRdb applied fastp trimming at Q25, assembled clones with MiXCR and retained in-frame beta chains. CDR3 protein duplicates are merged, each entry listing the most common genes and DNA. Within this sample are about 500,000 distinct CDR3 sequences, with 25% of them counted one time only. In total, the top ten clones hold around 0.8% of the sample. The sample was naive CD8+ T cells from blood, with Jurkat cell RNA spiked in. Per the publication, the cell subset or site label means: FACS-sorted CD8+CD4-CCR7+CD45RA+ naive T cells. These receptors originate from a human donor in good health. Some libraries in this study had Jurkat cell RNA spiked in.

This chain uses TRBV3-1 with TRBJ2-3, with D perhaps matching TRBD2 (6 bases). From germline, CDR1 is LGHDT and CDR2 YNNKEL (reference sequence). The V gene lost 6 bases and the J gene lost 0 bases, with 13 bases spanning the gap. There are 15 residues in the CDR3. The CDR3 sequence: CASSHPGTSTDTQYF. Here the CDR3 DNA reads TGTGCCAGCAGTCACCCCGGGACTAGCACAGATACGCAGTATTTT.

Many counts were recorded for this clonotype. The J gene is TRBJ2-3, the V gene TRBV28; 9 bases agree with TRBD2. The germline V gene has CDR1 MDHEN and CDR2 SYDVKM. Trimming at V came to 5 bases and at J to 4 bases, leaving 13 bases not matched to a gene. This CDR3 is 17 amino acids long. The CDR3 DNA is TGTGCCAGCAGTAGTCGACTAGCGGAGGATACGGCAGATACGCAGTATTTT. This translates into CASSSRLAEDTADTQYF.

This clonotype was seen repeatedly, ten times or more. The chain joins TRBV7-2 to TRBJ1-1, with D perhaps TRBD1 (5 bases). This CDR3 is 15 amino acids long. Germline CDR1 and CDR2: SGHTA and FQGNSA. Trimming pared 2 bases from V and 7 bases from J, leaving 17 bases between. CDR3 loop: CASSLPGLSVLEAFF. The CDR3 DNA is TGTGCCAGCAGCTTACCGGGACTCTCCGTACTTGAAGCTTTCTTT.

This clonotype was seen a few times. This sequence joins TRBV7-9 and TRBJ2-7, with D maybe TRBD1 (6 bases). Germline V CDR1 and CDR2: SEHNR, FQNEAQ (reference sequence). Trimming removed 2 bases at V and 9 bases at J, with 20 bases between. The CDR3 has 15 residues. The CDR3 DNA sequence: TGTGCCAGCAGCTTAAGATTGGGGGCGGCTGACGGGCAGTACTTC. It translates to CASSLRLGAADGQYF.

This chain joins TRBV27 and TRBJ2-2; D is ambiguous. The V gene lost 3 bases and the J gene lost 2 bases, with 4 bases spanning the gap. Looked up from germline, CDR1 is MNHEY and CDR2 is SMNVEV (reference sequence). The length of the CDR3 is 13 residues. The CDR3 region has the DNA TGTGCCAGCAGTTTTACCAACACCGGGGAGCTGTTTTTT. As protein: CASSFTNTGELFF.

The V call is TRBV5-6, the J call TRBJ2-7, with 10 bases lining up with TRBD1. The CDR3 contains 15 residues. V was clipped by 0 bases and J by 6 bases; unmatched bases: 6. Per the germline V gene, CDR1 is SGHDT and CDR2 is YYEEEE. DNA of the CDR3: TGTGCCAGCAGCTTGGCCGGACAGGGGGACTTCGAGCAGTACTTC. Translated: CASSLAGQGDFEQYF.

The table lists this clonotype with many counts. This chain links TRBV7-9 with TRBJ2-7, with TRBD2 as a possible D gene (5 bases). The CDR3 is 15 amino acids. V lost 5 bases to trimming and J lost 7 bases, with 21 bases between them. Germline V CDR1 and CDR2: SEHNR, FQNEAQ (reference sequence). CDR3 nucleotides: TGTGCCAGCAGCCTGACCGAGGGATGGGTTGAAGAGCAGTACTTC. Translating it yields CASSLTEGWVEEQYF. Full variable domain (remainder filled in from reference TRBV7-9 and TRBJ2-7): DTGVSQNPRHKITKRGQNVTFRCDPISEHNRLYWYRQTLGQGPEFLTYFQNEAQLEKSRLLSDRFSAERPKGSFSTLEIQRTEQGDSAMYLCASSLTEGWVEEQYFGPGTRLTVT.

Details on this clonotype: A much larger clone differs by one base, so this may be a read error. CDR3 amino acids: CASSHDRNANTEAFF. CDR3 coding DNA: TGCGCCAGCAGCCATGATCGTAATGCGAACACTGAAGCTTTCTTT. The rearrangement links TRBV4-3 to TRBJ1-1; D is unclear. Trimming shortened V by 3 bases and J by 1 base, and 12 bases separated the two germline ends. The CDR3 covers 15 residues. Per germline, CDR1 LGHNA and CDR2 YSLEER.

This clonotype was counted a few times. The chain is built from TRBV5-5 and TRBJ2-1, with D perhaps matching TRBD2 (6 bases). The length of the CDR3 is 15 residues. V dropped 0 bases and J dropped 5 bases, with 12 bases sitting between them. The germline gives CDR1 SGHKS, CDR2 YYEKEE (reference sequence). CDR3 sequence (DNA): TGTGCCAGCAGCTTGGGGGTTGGCGGGAACAATGAGCAGTTCTTC. This codes for CASSLGVGGNNEQFF.

The chain joins TRBV12-3 or TRBV12-4 to TRBJ2-5, with 12 bases lining up with TRBD1. This CDR3 has 16 amino acids. J lost 2 bases, V lost 5 bases, and 6 bases had no gene match. CDR3 residues: CASSLGTGGRQETQYF. The CDR3, as DNA: TGTGCCAGCAGTCTAGGGACAGGGGGCAGACAAGAGACCCAGTACTTC.

This clonotype appeared many times. The rearrangement joins TRBV6-5 to TRBJ2-3; 12 bases fit TRBD2. V was clipped by 5 bases and J by 4 bases; unmatched bases: 7. Germline V CDR1 and CDR2: MNHEY, SVGAGI. The CDR3 contains 16 residues. The CDR3 DNA reads as TGTGCCAGCAGTGCTAGCGGGAGGGCCCTCGCAGATACGCAGTATTTT. It specifies CASSASGRALADTQYF.

The table lists this clonotype with a few counts. Here the CDR3 reads CASSQTGSEVEQYF. The CDR3 DNA reads as TGTGCCAGCAGCCAGACGGGGTCTGAGGTCGAGCAGTACTTC. This chain joins TRBV7-9 and TRBJ2-7; D is perhaps TRBD2 (5 bases). Trimming left V 5 bases short and J 6 bases short, with 17 bases between. Germline values: CDR1 SEHNR, CDR2 FQNEAQ (reference sequence). The CDR3 consists of 14 residues.

This clonotype was seen ten or more times. This chain joins TRBV11-2 and TRBJ2-7; the D gene is possibly TRBD1 (5 bases). This CDR3 contains 10 residues. V lost 10 bases and J lost 7, with 11 bases in between. The germline gives CDR1 SGHAT, CDR2 FQNNGV. This CDR3 reads CATQGDEQYF. The CDR3 bases are TGTGCCACCCAAGGGGATGAGCAGTACTTC.

As regards this clonotype: It is likely a read error, because the conserved phenylalanine at the end of the CDR3 is missing. The chain couples TRBV20-1 to TRBJ1-5, with D possibly being TRBD1 (5 bases). The CDR3 runs 16 residues. Germline V gene data show CDR1 as DFQATT and CDR2 as SNEGSKA (reference sequence). V was clipped by 0 bases and J by 2 bases, with 14 bases between them. CDR3 nucleotide sequence: TGCAGTGCTAGAGATCAGGCGGGCAGGGGCAATCAGCCCCAGCATTTG. The encoded protein is CSARDQAGRGNQPQHL.

This clonotype was seen more than once but under ten times. The rearrangement uses TRBV10-3 and TRBJ2-5, with D possibly called TRBD1 or TRBD2 (6 bases each). Germline V CDR1 and CDR2: ENHRY, SYGVKD. This CDR3 spans 15 amino acids. V lost 10 bases to trimming and J lost 0 bases, with 18 bases between them. Written as DNA, the CDR3 is TGTGCCACCAATGGGGGGCCGGGGTACCAAGAGACCCAGTACTTC. It yields the protein CATNGGPGYQETQYF.

The V call is TRBV7-3, the J call TRBJ2-3, with 7 bases fitting TRBD2. CDR1 and CDR2 from the germline V gene are SGHTA and FQGTGA. The CDR3 is 15 amino acids. With V trimmed by 5 bases and J by 1 base, 6 bases remained unmatched. CDR3 nucleotide sequence: TGTGCCAGCAGCCCCTTTGGGGGGGGCACAGATACGCAGTATTTT. Protein: CASSPFGGGTDTQYF.

The rearrangement links TRBV4-1 to TRBJ2-1; 12 nucleotides agree with TRBD2. This CDR3 comprises 16 residues. V was clipped by 4 bases and J by 7 bases; unmatched bases: 8. CDR1 and CDR2 from the germline V gene are MGHRA and YSYEKL. In DNA, the CDR3 is TGCGCCAGCAGCCGGATACTAGCGGGAGGAAGGAATGAGCAGTTCTTC. Translated: CASSRILAGGRNEQFF.

The V gene is TRBV30, the J gene TRBJ1-1; no reliable D call. This CDR3 is 14 amino acids long. V lost 3 bases, J lost 2 bases, and 13 bases lay in between. Germline CDR1 and CDR2: GTSNPN and SVGIG (reference sequence). CDR3: CAWRWRGYNTEAFF. CDR3 coding DNA: TGTGCCTGGAGGTGGCGAGGCTATAACACTGAAGCTTTCTTT.

This clonotype has at least ten counts. The chain recombines TRBV12-3 or TRBV12-4 with TRBJ2-5; D possibly corresponds to TRBD2 (6 bases). The CDR3 covers 13 residues. The V and J ends lost 3 bases and 3 bases respectively, with 8 bases between them. DNA for the CDR3: TGTGCCAGCAGTTTCCCGGGGGAAGAGACCCAGTACTTC. It encodes CASSFPGEETQYF.

This clonotype has only a few counts. The rearrangement links TRBV6-2 or TRBV6-3 to TRBJ2-1, with 9 bases matching TRBD2. The CDR3 runs to 21 residues. The J segment lost 9 bases and the V segment lost 7 bases, leaving 31 bases of the junction unmatched. The germline CDR1 and CDR2 sequences are MNHEY and SVGEGT. The CDR3 DNA follows: TGTGCCAGCACCCCACCTGGGGCTAGCGGGGAAAATATTACCCCTGGCGGTGAGCAGTTCTTC. Translating it yields CASTPPGASGENITPGGEQFF.

Details on this clonotype: Since a much larger clone is just one base distant, this may be a read error. This chain links TRBV7-2 with TRBJ2-5; D perhaps matches TRBD1 (5 bases). Germline V CDR1 and CDR2: SGHTA, FQGNSA. The CDR3 is made up of 13 amino acids. The CDR3 is CAGRAGLQETQYF. The CDR3 nucleotides are TGTGCCGGCAGGGCAGGGTTGCAAGAGACCCAGTACTTC. The variable domain in full, completed from reference TRBV7-2 and TRBJ2-5, reads GAGVSQSPSNKVTEKGKDVELRCDPISGHTALYWYRQSLGQGLEFLIYFQGNSAPDKSGLPSDRFSAERTGGSVSTLTIQRTQQEDSAVYLCAGRAGLQETQYFGPGTRLLVL.

This clonotype was found a few times. An end of the junction does not agree with germline; a read error may underlie this. The chain joins TRBV5-3 to TRBJ1-1, with D perhaps matching TRBD1 (5 bases). TRBV5-3 is an open reading frame whose function is uncertain. This CDR3 is 15 amino acids long. CDR3 in amino acids: CASSLSVTGGTEAFF. DNA of the CDR3: TGTGCCAGCAGCTTGAGTGTTACAGGTGGGACTGAAGCTTTCTTT.

The CDR3 DNA is TGTGCCATCAGTGGGTCGGCGGGAGGAATCTTGTCCTACAATGAGCAGTTCTTC. Translating gives CAISGSAGGILSYNEQFF. This chain joins TRBV10-3 and TRBJ2-1, with 8 bases fitting TRBD2. The CDR3 is 18 amino acids. Per germline, CDR1 ENHRY and CDR2 SYGVKD. Trimming cost V 4 bases and J 1 base; bases outside gene matches: 12.

This clonotype was counted once. The DNA for the CDR3 is TGTGCCAGCAGTCACAATACCATCTATGAGCAGTTCTTC. Translation gives CASSHNTIYEQFF. This chain connects TRBV27 to TRBJ2-1; no definite D call. CDR3 length equals 13 residues. The V and J ends lost 5 bases and 8 bases respectively, with 13 bases between them. Germline values: CDR1 MNHEY, CDR2 SMNVEV (reference sequence).

This chain uses TRBV11-3 with TRBJ2-3; D might be TRBD1 (6 bases). The length of the CDR3 is 13 residues. Per germline, CDR1 SGHNT and CDR2 YENEEA. V was pared by 1 base and J by 7 bases, with 9 bases between. In DNA form, the CDR3 reads TGTGCCAGCAGCTTAGGGACAGTGAATACGCAGTATTTT. Translating gives CASSLGTVNTQYF. The whole variable domain, remainder taken from reference TRBV11-3 and TRBJ2-3, is EAGVVQSPRYKIIEKKQPVAFWCNPISGHNTLYWYLQNLGQGPELLIRYENEEAVDDSQLPKDRFSAERLKGVDSTLKIQPAELGDSAVYLCASSLGTVNTQYFGPGTRLTVL.

Concerning this clonotype itself: This clone may be a read error of a much larger clone one base away. This CDR3 reads CASSYARGRYEQYF. DNA of the CDR3: TGTGCCAGCAGTTACGCGCGAGGGAGATACGAGCAGTACTTC. The rearrangement joins TRBV6-5 to TRBJ2-7; TRBD2 is a possible D gene (5 bases). Per germline, CDR1 MNHEY and CDR2 SVGAGI. The CDR3 length is 14 residues. With 2 bases removed from V and 4 bases from J, the gap between germline ends came to 12 bases.

This clonotype was recorded at least ten times. V gene TRBV4-3 combines with J gene TRBJ2-1; D remains ambiguous. Between the trimmed V and J ends, which lost 0 bases and 0 bases, there was a span of 6 bases. This CDR3 region has 15 residues. Per germline, CDR1 LGHNA and CDR2 YSLEER. CDR3 in amino acids: CASSQDLSSYNEQFF. The DNA for the CDR3 is TGCGCCAGCAGCCAAGATCTCAGCTCCTACAATGAGCAGTTCTTC.

This chain links TRBV4-1 with TRBJ2-1, with 7 bases fitting TRBD2. The CDR3 loop spans 15 amino acids. V lost 1 base and J lost 4; bases outside the gene matches: 4. From germline, CDR1 is MGHRA and CDR2 YSYEKL. The CDR3 DNA reads TGCGCCAGCAGCCAAGCTAGCGGACCATACAATGAGCAGTTCTTC. Translated: CASSQASGPYNEQFF.

In this sample, this clonotype turned up a few times. An end of the junction differs from the germline gene, which may be a read error. This rearrangement joins TRBV11-2 to TRBJ2-1; TRBD2 is a possible D gene (6 bases). The CDR3 is 17 residues long. Looked up from germline, CDR1 is SGHAT and CDR2 is FQNNGV. CDR3 amino acids: CASSLDGTLGSYNEQFF. The CDR3 DNA follows: TGTGCCAGCAGTTTAGACGGGACTCTCGGGTCCTACAATGAGCAGTTCTTC. The whole variable domain, remainder taken from reference TRBV11-2 and TRBJ2-1, is EAGVAQSPRYKIIEKRQSVAFWCNPISGHATLYWYQQILGQGPKLLIQFQNNGVVDDSQLPKDRFSAERLKGVDSTLKIQPAKLEDSAVYLCASSLDGTLGSYNEQFFGPGTRLTVL.

This clonotype was recorded once. Because the CDR3 is missing its conserved closing phenylalanine or tryptophan, this is likely a read error. The chain uses TRBV4-1 and TRBJ2-3; D is perhaps TRBD2 (6 bases). CDR3 length equals 15 residues. Germline V gene sequence: CDR1 MGHRA, CDR2 YSYEKL. The V and J ends lost 2 bases and 1 base respectively, with 10 bases between them. CDR3 region: CASSQSGTGTDTQYL. DNA of the CDR3: TGCGCCAGCAGCCAATCCGGGACTGGCACAGATACGCAGTATCTT.